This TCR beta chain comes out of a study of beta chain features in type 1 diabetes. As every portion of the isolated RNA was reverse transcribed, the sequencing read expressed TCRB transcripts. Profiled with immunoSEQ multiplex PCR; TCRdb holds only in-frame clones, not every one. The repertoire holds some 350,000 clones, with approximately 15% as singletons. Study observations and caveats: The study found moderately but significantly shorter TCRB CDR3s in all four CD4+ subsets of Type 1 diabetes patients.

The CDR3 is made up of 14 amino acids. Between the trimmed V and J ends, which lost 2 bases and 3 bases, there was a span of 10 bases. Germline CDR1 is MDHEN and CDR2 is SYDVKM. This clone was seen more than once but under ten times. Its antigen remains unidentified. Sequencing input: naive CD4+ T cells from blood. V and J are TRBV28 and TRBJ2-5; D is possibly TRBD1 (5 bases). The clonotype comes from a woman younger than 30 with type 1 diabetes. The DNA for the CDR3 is TGTGCCAGCAGTTTAAGGGGAACCAAAGAGACCCAGTACTTC. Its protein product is CASSLRGTKETQYF.